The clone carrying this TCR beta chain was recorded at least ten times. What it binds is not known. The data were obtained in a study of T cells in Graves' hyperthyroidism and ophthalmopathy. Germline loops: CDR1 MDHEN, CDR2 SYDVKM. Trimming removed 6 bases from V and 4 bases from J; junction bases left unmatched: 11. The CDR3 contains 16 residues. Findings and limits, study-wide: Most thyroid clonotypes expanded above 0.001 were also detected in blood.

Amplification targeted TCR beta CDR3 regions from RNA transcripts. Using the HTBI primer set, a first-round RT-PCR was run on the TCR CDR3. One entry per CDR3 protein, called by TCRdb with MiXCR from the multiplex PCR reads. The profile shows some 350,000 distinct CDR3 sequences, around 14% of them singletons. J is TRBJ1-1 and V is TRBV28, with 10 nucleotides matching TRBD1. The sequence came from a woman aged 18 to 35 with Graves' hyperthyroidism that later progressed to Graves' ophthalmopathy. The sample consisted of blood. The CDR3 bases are TGTGCCAGCAGACCCCTGACAGGGGGCGGGAGCACTGAAGCTTTCTTT. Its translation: CASRPLTGGGSTEAFF.